The source of this T cell receptor (beta chain) is a study of molecular identifiers for immune sequencing clone quantification. Study context: Replicate runs used RNA from around 20,000 or 100,000 naive CD8 cells, which was split five ways into aliquots, and four of those aliquots were then sequenced.

Libraries from naive CD8 cells were generated from 20,000 to 1,000,000 sorted cells (with 10%, 30% or 50% RNA). CDR3 length: 14 residues. Per the germline V gene, CDR1 is SGHTA and CDR2 is FQGNSA. The germline V and J ends were trimmed by 5 bases and 6 bases, with 17 bases remaining between them. Study-wide points: The study reportedly detected spiked Jurkat TCR RNA from one cell among approximately 1 million naive cells.

This clonotype appeared many times. Its antigen remains unknown. TCRdb re-derived calls from the PCR reads in MiXCR, one entry per CDR3 protein. This table has about 510,000 distinct CDR3 sequences, 20% to 25% appearing once. The specimen sequenced was naive CD8+ T cells from blood, with Jurkat cell RNA spiked in. The subset here: FACS-sorted CD8+CD4-CCR7+CD45RA+ naive T cells. This TCR came from a human donor in good health. Some libraries in this study had Jurkat cell RNA spiked in. V usage is TRBV7-2 and J usage is TRBJ2-7; the D gene is possibly TRBD1 (6 bases). CDR3 sequence: CASSQFFGGGEQYF. In nucleotides, the CDR3 is TGTGCCAGCAGCCAATTCTTTGGGGGCGGCGAGCAGTACTTC.